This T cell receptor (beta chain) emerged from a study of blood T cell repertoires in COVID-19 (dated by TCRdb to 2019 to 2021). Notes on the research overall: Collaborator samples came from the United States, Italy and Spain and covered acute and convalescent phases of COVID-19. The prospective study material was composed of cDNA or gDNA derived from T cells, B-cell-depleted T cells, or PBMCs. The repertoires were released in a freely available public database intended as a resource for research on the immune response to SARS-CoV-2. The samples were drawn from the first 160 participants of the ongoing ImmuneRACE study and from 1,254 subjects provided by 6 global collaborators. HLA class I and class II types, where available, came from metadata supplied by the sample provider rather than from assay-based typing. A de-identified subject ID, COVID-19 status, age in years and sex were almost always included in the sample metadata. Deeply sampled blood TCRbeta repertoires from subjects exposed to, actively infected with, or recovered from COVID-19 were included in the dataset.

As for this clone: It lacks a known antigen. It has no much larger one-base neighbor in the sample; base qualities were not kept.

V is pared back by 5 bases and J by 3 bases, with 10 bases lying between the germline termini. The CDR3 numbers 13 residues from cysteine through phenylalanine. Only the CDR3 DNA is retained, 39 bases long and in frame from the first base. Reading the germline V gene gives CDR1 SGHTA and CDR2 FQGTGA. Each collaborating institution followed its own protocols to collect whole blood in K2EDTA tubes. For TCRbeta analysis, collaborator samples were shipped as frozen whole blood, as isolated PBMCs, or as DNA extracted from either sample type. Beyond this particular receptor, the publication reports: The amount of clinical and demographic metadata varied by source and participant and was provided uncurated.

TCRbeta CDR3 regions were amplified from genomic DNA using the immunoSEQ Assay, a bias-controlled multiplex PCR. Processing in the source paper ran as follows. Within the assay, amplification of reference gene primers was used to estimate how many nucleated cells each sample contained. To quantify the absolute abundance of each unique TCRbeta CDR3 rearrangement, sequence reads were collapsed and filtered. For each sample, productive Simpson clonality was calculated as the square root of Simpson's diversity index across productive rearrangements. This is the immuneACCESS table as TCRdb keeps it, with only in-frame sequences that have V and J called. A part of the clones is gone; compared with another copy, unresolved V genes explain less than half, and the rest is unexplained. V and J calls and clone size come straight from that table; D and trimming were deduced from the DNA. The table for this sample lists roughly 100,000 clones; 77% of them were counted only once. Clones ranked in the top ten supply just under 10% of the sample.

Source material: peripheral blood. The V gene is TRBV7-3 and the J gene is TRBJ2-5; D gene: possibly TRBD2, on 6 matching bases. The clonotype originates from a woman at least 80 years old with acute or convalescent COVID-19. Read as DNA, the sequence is TGTGCCAGCAGCCACGGGGGAAAAGAGACCCAGTACTTC. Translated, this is CASSHGGKETQYF.